This TCR beta chain derives from a study of blood T cells in healthy people across ages. Only a few counts were recorded for this clonotype. Peripheral blood was drawn, 7.5 to 10 milliliters per donor. At least 7 million PBMCs were isolated per sample. Trimming removed 0 bases from V and 2 bases from J, with 11 bases in between. Germline-derived CDR1 and CDR2 are KGHSH and LQKENI. The CDR3 contains 15 residues. With a J-beta primer mix and a sample-barcoded 5' primer, a second PCR ran about 7 to 11 cycles. TCRdb redid the calling of the 5' RACE reads with MiXCR, one entry per CDR3 protein. The top ten hold over 10% of the sample, which has roughly 930,000 distinct CDR3 sequences, around 48% seen once.

The V gene is TRBV18, the J gene TRBJ2-7; D is perhaps TRBD2 (5 bases). Sequenced: blood. The receptor's source is a man younger than 45 in good health. CDR3 amino acids: CASSPPRGIAYEQYF. The CDR3 region has the DNA TGTGCCAGCTCACCACCGCGAGGGATCGCCTACGAGCAGTACTTC.